This T cell receptor beta chain was observed in a study of blood T cell repertoires in COVID-19. Study information: Collection of acute and convalescent COVID-19 samples took place in the United States, Italy and Spain. The analysed material was cDNA or gDNA that came from T cells, B-cell-depleted T cells, or PBMCs.

Researchers sorted participants into cohorts using their self-reported clinical history. In its sample, this clone was seen a few times. The authors' processing: Amplification with reference gene primers provided the estimates of nucleated cell counts. Sequenced by immunoSEQ multiplex PCR; TCRdb stores in-frame clones only, minus some. For V, J and clone size, that table is used; D and trimming come from the DNA. The sample lists fewer than 200,000 clones, 82% occurring once. CDR3 size: 17 residues. This chain joins TRBV21-1 and TRBJ2-5; TRBD1 was called by the table and not checked on the DNA. TRBV21-1 is labeled a pseudogene. The source is a woman aged 55-70 years with acute COVID-19. Sequencing was carried out using PBMCs or T cells enriched from blood (not recorded which). The CDR3 nucleotides are TGTGCCAGCAGCGGAACCGGGACAGGGGAGCCCCAAGAGACCCAGTACTTC. It specifies CASSGTGTGEPQETQYF.